The entry that follows covers one T cell receptor beta chain sequence. Antigen: not known. The data stem from a study of T cell responses to AZD1222 COVID-19 vaccine. V dropped 6 bases and J dropped 2 bases, with 19 bases sitting between them. The CDR3 consists of 16 residues. From germline, CDR1 is MDHEN and CDR2 SYDVKM. Generated by immunoSEQ multiplex PCR, the TCRdb table keeps only in-frame clones and is missing some. This table holds over 130,000 clones, 70% to 90% found once. Study-wide results and limits: Unmutated variant regions are reportedly targeted by nearly half of spike-specific TCRs.

This chain connects TRBV28 to TRBJ2-5; D remains unclear. Sequencing was performed on peripheral blood, taken on day 0 of AZD1222 vaccination. The sequence was obtained from an adult in good health. Here the CDR3 DNA reads TGTGCCAGCAGCCCACCCTCGACGGTCCAACAAGAGACCCAGTACTTC. Its protein is CASSPPSTVQQETQYF.